The sequence of this T cell receptor beta chain was determined in a study of T cell repertoires in cytomegalovirus infection. Overall study: In the study, CMV epitopes included recently identified HLA-C-restricted and well-studied HLA-B-restricted ones. Indications of both CMV infection and matching HLA type were provided by public TCR beta signatures.

J gave up 5 bases and V 5 bases, and 13 bases lay outside the gene matches. Germline values: CDR1 SGHTA, CDR2 FQGNSA. The CDR3 contains 16 residues. To note about this clonotype: Its antigen is not known.

MiXCR, run by TCRdb on the reads, gives a single entry per CDR3 protein. The sample holds 750,000 to 950,000 distinct CDR3 sequences, under 35% seen once. The receptor's source is a human donor in good health (CMV status not recorded). Some clones in this sample may be carry-over from other donors' samples. The sample in question was cultured CD8+ T cells from PBMCs, obtained from culture after CMV antigen stimulation. The V call is TRBV7-2, the J call TRBJ2-5, with 8 bases identical to TRBD2. The CDR3 protein is CASSQGTGGAWETQYF. The CDR3 coding sequence is TGTGCCAGCAGCCAAGGCACCGGGGGGGCCTGGGAGACCCAGTACTTC.